The 20 T cell receptor beta chains reported below all come from one sample, sequenced in a study of post-analysis software for immune sequencing data. Unique molecular identifiers tagged the TCR beta cDNA libraries. Each CDR3 protein gets one entry after TCRdb re-called the PCR reads with MiXCR. The table shows almost 700,000 distinct CDR3 sequences, with around 60% occurring only once. Study conclusions and caveats: Patients had higher frequencies than controls of about five TRBV segments, including TRBV5-6, TRBV5-1 and TRBV20-1.

These receptors' antigens are unknown. Sequencing was performed on blood. The origin of the receptors is a girl aged 2 to 9 with multiple sclerosis.

The genes are TRBV7-2 and TRBJ2-1, with D unclear. This CDR3 region has 15 residues. Trimming left V 5 bases short and J 0 bases short, with 11 bases between. The germline V gene encodes CDR1 SGHTA and CDR2 FQGNSA. The CDR3 sequence: CASSPFLGSYNEQFF. In DNA form, the CDR3 reads TGTGCCAGCAGCCCCTTTCTAGGCTCCTACAATGAGCAGTTCTTC.

This clonotype was seen once. The rearrangement links TRBV20-1 to TRBJ2-1; TRBD2 matches 12 bases. The length of the CDR3 is 14 residues. Germline CDR1 is DFQATT and CDR2 is SNEGSKA (reference sequence). V lost 5 bases and J lost 8; bases outside the gene matches: 7. CDR3 amino acids: CSAATSGRYDEQFF. The CDR3 nucleotides are TGCAGTGCTGCAACTAGCGGGAGGTATGATGAGCAGTTCTTC.

The chain employs TRBV6-2 or TRBV6-3 and TRBJ1-2; D perhaps matches TRBD1 (5 bases). The V end was cut by 2 bases, the J end by 4 bases, with 14 bases between. Germline-derived CDR1 and CDR2 are MNHEY and SVGEGT. This CDR3 contains 15 residues. CDR3 loop: CASSYEGRASYGYTF. CDR3 DNA sequence: TGTGCCAGCAGTTACGAGGGACGGGCTAGCTATGGCTACACCTTC.

The rearrangement links TRBV12-3 or TRBV12-4 to TRBJ1-5; D gene ambiguous. The CDR3 consists of 15 residues. Trimming pared 1 base from V and 6 bases from J, leaving 13 bases between. CDR3 sequence: CASSLETGWGQPQHF. Written as DNA, the CDR3 is TGTGCCAGCAGTTTAGAGACGGGGTGGGGTCAGCCCCAGCATTTT.

This clonotype appeared a few times. The chain has TRBV20-1 and TRBJ2-1; no definite D call. Trimming cost V 2 bases and J 6 bases, with 8 bases left between them. Germline CDR1 DFQATT, CDR2 SNEGSKA (reference sequence). The CDR3 spans 12 residues. As DNA, the CDR3 is TGCAGTGCTAGATTGGCTCTCAATGAGCAGTTCTTC. Its translation: CSARLALNEQFF.

The chain recombines TRBV9 with TRBJ2-7; the match to TRBD1 covers 9 bases. Trimming took 4 bases from V and 6 from J; bases not matched to a gene: 5. Per the germline V gene, CDR1 is SGDLS and CDR2 is YYNGEE. CDR3 length: 13 residues. In DNA, the CDR3 is TGTGCCAGCAGCTTCGGACAGGGGAGCGAGCAGTACTTC. Protein: CASSFGQGSEQYF.

On this clonotype: With a much larger clone just one base away, this may be a read error. This chain uses TRBV5-1 with TRBJ1-1, with a possible D match to TRBD1 (6 bases). CDR1 and CDR2 from the germline V gene are SGHRS and YFSETQ. The CDR3 loop spans 12 amino acids. Trimming took 4 bases from V and 4 from J, leaving 8 bases between them. The CDR3 loop reads CASSPGATEAFF. The CDR3 DNA reads as TGCGCCAGCAGCCCGGGGGCCACTGAAGCTTTCTTT. The full variable domain, with the rest looked up from reference TRBV5-1 and TRBJ1-1, is KAGVTQTPRYLIKTRGQQVTLSCSPISGHRSVSWYQQTPGQGLQFLFEYFSETQRNKGNFPGRFSGRQFSNSRSEMNVSTLELGDSALYLCASSPGATEAFFGQGTRLTVV.

V gene TRBV12-3 or TRBV12-4 combines with J gene TRBJ1-2; D call uncertain. The CDR3 is made up of 13 amino acids. V was clipped by 7 bases and J by 0 bases, with 9 bases between them. The chain's CDR3 is CASMGLANYGYTF. In nucleotides, the CDR3 is TGTGCCAGCATGGGGTTAGCTAACTATGGCTACACCTTC.

The chain employs TRBV12-3 or TRBV12-4 and TRBJ2-7, with TRBD2 identical over 10 bases. The V and J ends lost 2 bases and 9 bases, in that order; junction bases with no gene match: 4. There are 13 residues in the CDR3. CDR3 amino acids: CASSLQRGGSQYF. The DNA of the CDR3 is TGTGCCAGCAGTTTACAGCGGGGGGGATCGCAGTACTTC.

This clonotype was seen a few times. This rearrangement joins TRBV20-1 to TRBJ1-4; tentatively, D is TRBD1 (5 bases). This CDR3 region has 14 residues. Germline-derived CDR1 and CDR2 are DFQATT and SNEGSKA (reference sequence). Deletions cut 3 bases from V and 8 bases from J, with 16 bases between. This chain's CDR3 is CSASKARVGEKLFF. The CDR3 DNA reads as TGCAGTGCTAGTAAGGCCAGGGTGGGGGAAAAACTGTTTTTT.

V is TRBV7-8 and J is TRBJ2-1, with D unclear. The V and J ends lost 1 base and 2 bases respectively, with 12 bases between them. CDR3 size: 16 residues. CDR1 SGHVS and CDR2 FQNEAQ come from the germline V gene. The CDR3 sequence: CASSLDLLRTYNEQFF. DNA for the CDR3: TGTGCCAGCAGCTTAGATCTGTTGCGGACCTACAATGAGCAGTTCTTC.

V usage is TRBV5-1 and J usage is TRBJ2-1, with D uncertain. Germline V gene data show CDR1 as SGHRS and CDR2 as YFSETQ. With 0 bases removed from V and 0 bases from J, the gap between germline ends came to 7 bases. This CDR3 has 15 amino acids. CDR3 loop: CASSLGKGSYNEQFF. For the CDR3, the DNA is TGCGCCAGCAGCTTGGGAAAGGGCTCCTACAATGAGCAGTTCTTC.

The chain couples TRBV9 to TRBJ2-1, with 9 nucleotides matching TRBD2. The CDR3 loop spans 16 amino acids. Germline loops: CDR1 SGDLS, CDR2 YYNGEE. V was clipped by 3 bases and J by 2 bases; unmatched bases: 6. The CDR3 coding sequence is TGTGCCAGCAGCGCCGGTGGCGGGAGGGCCTACAATGAGCAGTTCTTC. Amino acid sequence: CASSAGGGRAYNEQFF.

The gene calls are TRBV27 and TRBJ2-3; TRBD1 or TRBD2 may be the D gene (5 bases each). Germline lookup yields CDR1 MNHEY and CDR2 SMNVEV (reference sequence). V was clipped by 7 bases and J by 3 bases, with 20 bases between them. This CDR3 spans 16 amino acids. The CDR3 spells CASKSSRGAETDTQYF. The CDR3 nucleotides read TGTGCCAGCAAGTCCAGTAGGGGAGCCGAGACAGATACGCAGTATTTT.

J is TRBJ2-3 and V is TRBV6-5; 8 bases are shared with TRBD2. The CDR3 spans 16 residues. V was clipped by 1 base and J by 2 bases; unmatched bases: 5. Germline V gene sequence: CDR1 MNHEY, CDR2 SVGAGI. The chain's CDR3 is CASSYLAGPDTDTQYF. CDR3 nucleotide sequence: TGTGCCAGCAGTTACTTAGCGGGACCGGACACAGATACGCAGTATTTT.

The chain has TRBV24-1 and TRBJ1-1; maybe TRBD1 (5 bases). V was shortened by 8 bases and J by 4 bases, with 13 bases between the two germline ends. This CDR3 region has 13 residues. Germline values: CDR1 KGHDR, CDR2 SFDVKD. The CDR3 protein is CATTQGTGTEAFF. In DNA form, the CDR3 reads TGTGCCACCACCCAAGGGACCGGCACTGAAGCTTTCTTT.

This clonotype occurred many times. The rearrangement links TRBV20-1 to TRBJ2-7; 9 bases agree with TRBD2. Trimming took 3 bases from V and 2 from J; bases not matched to a gene: 2. The CDR3 length is 13 residues. The germline gives CDR1 DFQATT, CDR2 SNEGSKA (reference sequence). This chain's CDR3 is CSARTSGAYEQYF. As DNA, the CDR3 is TGCAGTGCTAGGACTAGCGGAGCCTACGAGCAGTACTTC.

In this sample, this clonotype turned up a few times. The chain recombines TRBV7-8 with TRBJ1-5, with a weak D call TRBD1 (6 bases). Germline lookup yields CDR1 SGHVS and CDR2 FQNEAQ. Trimming pared 0 bases from V and 4 bases from J, leaving 13 bases between. This CDR3 contains 16 residues. DNA for the CDR3: TGTGCCAGCAGCTTAGCGAAAGGAGGGGGGAATCAGCCCCAGCATTTT. Translating it yields CASSLAKGGGNQPQHF.

Note on this clonotype: Compared with germline, one end of the junction differs, possibly owing to a read error. This rearrangement joins TRBV4-1 to TRBJ1-1, with D unclear. The CDR3 runs to 15 residues. CDR1 and CDR2 from the germline V gene are MGHRA and YSYEKL. The CDR3 is CASSQEGWGNTEAFF. CDR3 in DNA: TGCGCCAGTAGCCAAGAAGGGTGGGGGAACACTGAAGCTTTCTTT.

The rearrangement uses TRBV5-1 and TRBJ1-6; 9 nucleotides match TRBD1. CDR1 and CDR2 from the germline V gene are SGHRS and YFSETQ. The CDR3 has 14 residues. The V segment lost 0 bases and the J segment 8 bases; nucleotides outside the gene matches: 0. DNA of the CDR3: TGCGCCAGCAGCTTGGGGACAGGGGATTCACCCCTCCACTTT. Its protein is CASSLGTGDSPLHF.